This T cell receptor (beta chain) appears in the sequencing data of a study of human T cells and chemical hapten exposure. On the study more broadly: Read at 6 days, the patch tests placed 0.01% DPC on the upper back. Diagnoses of alopecia areata, totalis or universalis occurred in mostly female patients. Study findings and constraints: Correlating positively with patch test score were the PT1 expanded TCR counts. The number of TCRs above 1 in 1000 frequency did not change after DPC sensitization.

TCRdb redid the calling of the RACE reads with MiXCR, one entry per CDR3 protein. The sample lists over 40,000 distinct CDR3 sequences; 3.3% were seen once. Many counts were recorded for this clonotype. Antigen: not known. Time point described: patch test 2, 6 weeks after DPC sensitization. The treatment was: therapeutic diphenylcyclopropenone sensitization with weekly scalp DPC. This CDR3 contains 13 residues. Germline V gene sequence: CDR1 DFQATT, CDR2 SNEGSKA (reference sequence). V lost 6 bases to trimming and J lost 2 bases; unmatched junction nucleotides: 2. The clonotype comes from a man aged 40-50 years with alopecia areata. Some clones in this sample may be carry-over from other donors' samples. The gene calls are TRBV20-1 and TRBJ2-5; 11 positions match TRBD2. The sample here was whole blood, taken in connection with sensitization to the hapten diphenylcyclopropenone (DPC). CDR3 residues: CSALAGGQETQYF. In nucleotides, the CDR3 is TGCAGTGCCTTAGCGGGAGGGCAAGAGACCCAGTACTTC.